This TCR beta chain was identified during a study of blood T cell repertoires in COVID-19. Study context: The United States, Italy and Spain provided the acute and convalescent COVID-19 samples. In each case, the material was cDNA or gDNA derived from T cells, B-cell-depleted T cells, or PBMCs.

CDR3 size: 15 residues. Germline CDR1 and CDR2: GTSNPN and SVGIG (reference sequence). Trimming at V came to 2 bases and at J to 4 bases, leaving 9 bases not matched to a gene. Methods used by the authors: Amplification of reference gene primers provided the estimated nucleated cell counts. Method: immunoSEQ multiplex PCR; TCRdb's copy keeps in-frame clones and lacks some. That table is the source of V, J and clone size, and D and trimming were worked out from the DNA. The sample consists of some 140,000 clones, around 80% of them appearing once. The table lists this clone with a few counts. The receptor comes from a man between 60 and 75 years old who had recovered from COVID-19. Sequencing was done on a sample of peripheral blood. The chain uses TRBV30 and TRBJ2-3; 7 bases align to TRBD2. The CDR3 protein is CAWSPRAGPADTQYF. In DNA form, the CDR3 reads TGTGCCTGGAGTCCCCGAGCGGGGCCGGCAGATACGCAGTATTTT. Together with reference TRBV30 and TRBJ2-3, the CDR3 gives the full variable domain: SQTIHQWPATLVQPVGSPLSLECTVEGTSNPNLYWYRQAAGRGLQLLFYSVGIGQISSEVPQNLSASRPQDRQFILSSKKLLLSDSGFYLCAWSPRAGPADTQYFGPGTRLTVL.